What follows are 9 T cell receptor beta chains derived from one specimen sequenced in a study of Graves' ophthalmopathy and Graves' hyperthyroidism. RNA transcripts served as template for amplifying TCR beta CDR3 sequences. First-round RT-PCR relied on HTBI primers, and a second-round multiplex PCR came next. In TCRdb, the multiplex PCR reads were re-called with MiXCR into one record per CDR3 protein. The sample carries 200,000 to 300,000 distinct CDR3 sequences, roughly 50% recorded once. Specimen: peripheral blood. These receptors originate from an adult man with Graves' ophthalmopathy.

The chain couples TRBV19 to TRBJ2-2, with D possibly being TRBD1 (5 bases). This CDR3 contains 15 residues. Deletions cut 6 bases from V and 1 base from J, with 12 bases between. Germline assignment: CDR1 LNHDA and CDR2 SQIVND (reference sequence). The CDR3 coding sequence is TGTGCCAGTAGCGATAAGGGGCAGAACACCGGGGAGCTGTTTTTT. It codes for CASSDKGQNTGELFF.

This sequence joins TRBV10-3 and TRBJ1-2; D ambiguous. This CDR3 has 19 amino acids. V gave up 10 bases and J gave up 0 bases, with 30 bases separating them. CDR1 is ENHRY, CDR2 SYGVKD, per germline. CDR3 residues: CANTSAHLRVGPANYGYTF. CDR3 bases: TGTGCCAACACCTCCGCTCACTTAAGGGTAGGGCCGGCTAACTATGGCTACACCTTC.

The rearrangement joins TRBV2 to TRBJ1-5, with D perhaps matching TRBD1 (5 bases). Deletions cut 8 bases from V and 3 bases from J, with 17 bases between. The CDR3 is 15 residues long. Germline V gene sequence: CDR1 SNHLY, CDR2 FYNNEI. The CDR3 spells CASSPGARNNQPQHF. The CDR3 DNA follows: TGTGCCAGCTCACCCGGGGCCAGGAACAATCAGCCCCAGCATTTT.

Turning to this clonotype: This clone may be a read error of a much larger clone one base away. This rearrangement joins TRBV24-1 to TRBJ1-2, with D unresolved. V lost 5 bases, J lost 5 bases, and 8 bases lay in between. CDR1 KGHDR and CDR2 SFDVKD come from the germline V gene. This CDR3 spans 12 amino acids. This CDR3 is CATSGSNYGYTF. DNA of the CDR3: TGTGCCACCAGTGGCTCCAATTATGGCTACACCTTC.

The sample holds a few counts of this clonotype. This chain uses TRBV29-1 with TRBJ2-7; tentative D call: TRBD1 (5 bases). The length of the CDR3 is 16 residues. Trimming left V 0 bases short and J 0 bases short, with 15 bases between. Germline V gene lookup returns CDR1 SQVTM and CDR2 ANQGSEA. DNA of the CDR3: TGCAGCGTTGAAGAATTACACAGGCTACCCTCCTACGAGCAGTACTTC. Encoded protein: CSVEELHRLPSYEQYF.

This chain uses TRBV7-9 with TRBJ2-5, with TRBD1 matching over 7 bases. Germline CDR1 and CDR2: SEHNR and FQNEAQ (reference sequence). This CDR3 spans 14 amino acids. J gave up 6 bases and V 5 bases, and 9 bases lay outside the gene matches. The CDR3 DNA is TGTGCCAGCAGCACGGACAGGAATGGAAAGACCCAGTACTTC. Translated: CASSTDRNGKTQYF.

This clonotype has only a few counts. The chain couples TRBV7-9 to TRBJ1-2; D remains ambiguous. With 0 bases removed from V and 7 bases from J, the gap between germline ends came to 12 bases. CDR1 is SEHNR and CDR2 is FQNEAQ in the germline V gene (reference sequence). CDR3 length: 14 amino acids. CDR3 residues: CASSLALTGAGYTF. The CDR3 bases are TGTGCCAGCAGCTTAGCTCTGACTGGAGCTGGCTACACCTTC. The full variable domain, completed using reference TRBV7-9 and TRBJ1-2, is DTGVSQNPRHKITKRGQNVTFRCDPISEHNRLYWYRQTLGQGPEFLTYFQNEAQLEKSRLLSDRFSAERPKGSFSTLEIQRTEQGDSAMYLCASSLALTGAGYTFGSGTRLTVV.

This clonotype was picked up a small number of times. The chain uses TRBV19 and TRBJ1-1; TRBD1 matches at 8 bases. V lost 3 bases and J lost 3; bases outside the gene matches: 0. The CDR3 loop spans 13 amino acids. Germline V CDR1 and CDR2: LNHDA, SQIVND (reference sequence). The CDR3 DNA follows: TGTGCCAGTAGTATGGACAGGGACACTGAAGCTTTCTTT. Residues: CASSMDRDTEAFF. Combining the CDR3 with reference TRBV19 and TRBJ1-1 gives the whole variable domain DGGITQSPKYLFRKEGQNVTLSCEQNLNHDAMYWYRQDPGQGLRLIYYSQIVNDFQKGDIAEGYSVSREKKESFPLTVTSAQKNPTAFYLCASSMDRDTEAFFGQGTRLTVV.

V is TRBV7-2 and J is TRBJ2-5; D might be TRBD2 (7 bases). The germline CDR1 and CDR2 sequences are SGHTA and FQGNSA. This CDR3 is built from 16 residues. V was trimmed by 3 bases and J by 5 bases, leaving 19 bases between them. CDR3 sequence: CASSFGGGAREETQYF. CDR3 coding DNA: TGTGCCAGCAGCTTTGGGGGGGGGGCCAGGGAGGAGACCCAGTACTTC.